The T cell receptor (beta chain) under discussion was sequenced for a study of a mutant IDH1 vaccine in newly diagnosed glioma. Assay: immunoSEQ multiplex PCR; the TCRdb copy retains only in-frame clones and omits some. Here the sample spans approximately 30,000 clones, 79% being singletons. This clone was seen a handful of times. Antigen specificity is unknown. V lost 4 bases and J 1 base, leaving 14 bases between the germline ends. This CDR3 contains 15 residues. CDR1 is SGHNT and CDR2 is YYREEE in the germline V gene (reference sequence). Time point indicated: week 35, safety follow-up. Each vaccine dose was 300 ug of mutant IDH1 20-mer peptide, with topical imiquimod.

The J gene is TRBJ1-1, the V gene TRBV5-4; the D is unclear. Sequences were derived from PBMCs, sampled from a glioma patient whose treatment included an IDH1 peptide vaccine. This sequence was found in a woman younger than 45 with glioma. Some clones in this sample may be carry-over from other donors' samples. CDR3: CASSPNLSPNTEAFF. The CDR3 DNA follows: TGTGCCAGCAGCCCTAACCTGAGCCCGAACACTGAAGCTTTCTTT.